This passage covers 12 T cell receptor beta chains from one sample sequenced in a study of blood T cell repertoires in COVID-19. Assay used: immunoSEQ multiplex PCR; TCRdb lists only in-frame clones, some missing. The profile covers some 200,000 clones, with just under 90% appearing a single time and approximately 0.93% taken by the ten largest. Sequenced sample: peripheral blood. These receptors came from a woman younger than 30 who had recovered from COVID-19.

This clone showed up just once. It is unclear where the CDR3 begins or ends on the DNA, so no DNA is shown, and the CDR3 is as TCRdb lists it. The V and J genes are TRBV21-1 and TRBJ2-7; TRBD1, the table's D call, was not compared with the DNA. TRBV21-1 is labeled a pseudogene. From its first to its last residue, the CDR3 has 21 amino acids. The CDR3 reads CASSSTGVGQGTPLVSYEQYF.

The chain carries TRBV5-1 and TRBJ1-1; D not certain. Germline values: CDR1 SGHRS, CDR2 YFSETQ. V lost 0 bases and J lost 1, with 7 bases in between. The CDR3 totals 14 residues. The CDR3 here is CASSLGPRNTEAFF. Here the CDR3 DNA reads TGCGCCAGCAGCTTGGGTCCGCGGAACACTGAAGCTTTCTTT.

This clone was detected only a few times. V usage is TRBV27 and J usage is TRBJ1-2, with TRBD1 matching over 10 bases. V was clipped by 3 bases and J by 8 bases; unmatched bases: 3. CDR3 length: 13 residues. Germline V gene sequence: CDR1 MNHEY, CDR2 SMNVEV (reference sequence). CDR3 in amino acids: CASSFGTGVGYTF. As DNA, the CDR3 is TGTGCCAGCAGTTTCGGGACAGGGGTAGGCTACACCTTC.

V gene TRBV6-5 combines with J gene TRBJ2-7, with a tentative D call TRBD2 (7 bases). Germline V gene lookup returns CDR1 MNHEY and CDR2 SVGAGI. The CDR3 sequence is 15 residues long. V was cut by 7 bases and J by 2 bases, with 18 bases left in between. CDR3: CASTLRGGPTYEQYF. The CDR3, as DNA: TGTGCCAGCACCCTAAGGGGGGGGCCAACCTACGAGCAGTACTTC.

In DNA, the CDR3 is TGCGCCAGCAGCACCGGGACAGGGCGCGCCGGGGAGCTGTTTTTT. Translating it yields CASSTGTGRAGELFF. The chain employs TRBV5-1 and TRBJ2-2; 9 bases line up with TRBD1. This CDR3 region has 15 residues. CDR1 SGHRS and CDR2 YFSETQ come from the germline V gene. Unmatched junction bases numbered 7, after V lost 4 bases and J lost 6 bases. Complete variable domain (other parts from reference TRBV5-1 and TRBJ2-2): KAGVTQTPRYLIKTRGQQVTLSCSPISGHRSVSWYQQTPGQGLQFLFEYFSETQRNKGNFPGRFSGRQFSNSRSEMNVSTLELGDSALYLCASSTGTGRAGELFFGEGSRLTVL.

This sequence joins TRBV27 and TRBJ1-1; D gene ambiguous. Deletions cut 1 base from V and 3 bases from J, with 9 bases between. The CDR3 contains 14 residues. Per the germline V gene, CDR1 is MNHEY and CDR2 is SMNVEV (reference sequence). For the CDR3, the DNA is TGTGCCAGCAGTTTATTTCGGGGATACACTGAAGCTTTCTTT. Its translation: CASSLFRGYTEAFF.

The V gene is TRBV7-2, the J gene TRBJ1-5, with a weak D call TRBD1 (5 bases). From germline, CDR1 is SGHTA and CDR2 FQGNSA. CDR3 length equals 13 residues. The V end lost 5 bases, the J end lost 3 bases, and 8 bases lay between the germline ends. The CDR3 DNA reads as TGTGCCAGCAGCACAGGCTACAATCAGCCCCAGCATTTT. This sequence encodes CASSTGYNQPQHF.

The genes are TRBV30 and TRBJ1-1; D is possibly TRBD1 (5 bases). CDR1 GTSNPN and CDR2 SVGIG come from the germline V gene (reference sequence). Trimming left V 5 bases short and J 4 bases short, with 11 bases between. The CDR3 has 12 residues. DNA of the CDR3: TGTGCCTGGGCGACGGGGGGCACTGAAGCTTTCTTT. Amino acids: CAWATGGTEAFF.

This clone occurred a few times. The rearrangement joins TRBV7-8 to TRBJ2-7; 8 nucleotides align to TRBD1. Germline CDR1 and CDR2: SGHVS and FQNEAQ. The CDR3 is 14 amino acids. V lost 1 base to trimming and J lost 4 bases; unmatched junction nucleotides: 3. CDR3 DNA sequence: TGTGCCAGCAGCTTAGATACAGGGGGTTACGAGCAGTACGTC. It specifies CASSLDTGGYEQYV.

The chain links TRBV28 to TRBJ2-3; 7 bases fit TRBD2. The CDR3 has 14 residues. Germline-derived CDR1 and CDR2 are MDHEN and SYDVKM. V lost 5 bases and J lost 1; bases outside the gene matches: 3. CDR3 DNA sequence: TGTGCCAGCAGTCGGGGGGACGGCACAGATACGCAGTATTTT. Translated: CASSRGDGTDTQYF.

The J gene is TRBJ2-5, the V gene TRBV9, with 8 bases that match TRBD2. CDR1 SGDLS and CDR2 YYNGEE come from the germline V gene. With 2 bases clipped from V and 4 bases from J, the junction kept 7 bases outside the gene matches. This CDR3 contains 15 residues. The CDR3 sequence: CASSVTGGLLETQYF. For the CDR3, the DNA is TGTGCCAGCAGCGTCACGGGGGGGCTTTTAGAGACCCAGTACTTC.

The rearrangement joins TRBV3-1 (or the pseudogene TRBV3-2) to TRBJ2-5; 7 bases are a match to TRBD1. Trimming cost V 3 bases and J 4 bases; bases outside gene matches: 11. Germline CDR1 reads LGHDT; CDR2 reads YNNKEL (reference sequence). This CDR3 comprises 16 residues. CDR3 loop: CASSQPGTEETETQYF. Written as DNA, the CDR3 is TGTGCCAGCAGCCAGCCCGGGACAGAGGAGACAGAGACCCAGTACTTC.